One sample yielded the 31 T cell receptor beta chains listed below, sequenced in a study of cytomegalovirus exposure and HLA in healthy donors. The primer mix had 60 Vbeta and 13 Jbeta primers. Repertoires were generated with immunoSEQ multiplex PCR, while TCRdb's copy carries only in-frame clones and drops some. The sample holds more than 150,000 clones, around 80% seen once. Sequencing was carried out using PBMCs. The receptors were gathered from a man aged 35-49 years in good health and CMV-seronegative.

The chain has TRBV5-5 and TRBJ1-2; 8 bases match TRBD1. This CDR3 contains 13 residues. The trim removed 6 bases at V and 8 bases at J, leaving 9 bases unmatched. The germline V gene has CDR1 SGHKS and CDR2 YYEKEE (reference sequence). The CDR3 sequence is CASTPGQVQGYTF. CDR3 nucleotides: TGTGCCAGCACCCCGGGACAGGTGCAGGGCTACACCTTC.

This clone was seen a handful of times. This rearrangement joins TRBV1 to TRBJ2-7; the table names TRBD2, a call not compared with the DNA. TRBV1 is a recognized pseudogene. This CDR3 is built from 20 residues. The CDR3 sequence is CTSSQMPSGLAIISSYEQYV. The DNA for the CDR3 is TGCACCAGCAGCCAAATGCCCTCGGGACTAGCCATTATCAGCTCCTACGAGCAGTACGTC.

The chain has TRBV7-2 and TRBJ2-3; D is perhaps TRBD2 (6 bases). The CDR3 covers 17 residues. Trimming cost V 2 bases and J 2 bases, with 17 bases left between them. CDR1 and CDR2 from the germline V gene are SGHTA and FQGNSA. For the CDR3, the DNA is TGTGCCAGCAGCTTACCCTGGAGCGGGTCTTACACAGATACGCAGTATTTT. Residues: CASSLPWSGSYTDTQYF.

The chain carries TRBV7-3 and TRBJ2-2; 7 bases line up with TRBD2. The CDR3 spans 16 residues. With V trimmed by 1 base and J by 7 bases, 9 bases remained unmatched. The V gene's germline CDR1 is SGHTA and CDR2 FQGTGA. CDR3 sequence: CASSLIQREVIGELFF. CDR3 nucleotides: TGTGCCAGCAGCTTAATCCAGCGGGAAGTGATCGGGGAGCTGTTTTTT.

CDR3 coding DNA: TGTGCCTGGAGACGCGGGCAGATCAACCCAGATACGCAGTATTTT. It codes for CAWRRGQINPDTQYF. This rearrangement joins TRBV30 to TRBJ2-3; D is perhaps TRBD2 (5 bases). V lost 3 bases, J lost 4 bases, and 17 bases lay in between. The V gene's germline CDR1 is GTSNPN and CDR2 SVGIG (reference sequence). The CDR3 loop spans 15 amino acids.

CDR3 in amino acids: CASSLGPDRVRTQYF. CDR3 DNA: TGTGCCAGCAGCTTAGGCCCGGACAGGGTCCGGACCCAGTACTTC. The chain has TRBV13 and TRBJ2-5, with 8 positions matching TRBD1. The CDR3 extends over 15 amino acids. V shed 0 bases, J shed 7 bases, and the junction held 7 bases outside the gene matches. Germline CDR1 is PRHDT and CDR2 is FYEKMQ (reference sequence).

There are a few counts of this clone. The rearrangement uses TRBV25-1 and TRBJ1-2, with unresolved D. Germline loops: CDR1 MGHDK, CDR2 SYGVNS. The CDR3 is 12 residues long. Deletions cut 6 bases from V and 5 bases from J, with 10 bases between. CDR3 coding DNA: TGTGCCAGCAGGGAGGCACCGTATGGCTACACCTTC. This sequence encodes CASREAPYGYTF.

This chain joins TRBV6-5 and TRBJ1-1; D is unresolved. The length of the CDR3 is 13 residues. V lost 6 bases and J 3 bases, leaving 11 bases between the germline ends. Germline CDR1 is MNHEY and CDR2 is SVGAGI. This chain's CDR3 is CASRYWRDTEAFF. Here the CDR3 DNA reads TGTGCCAGCAGATATTGGAGGGACACTGAAGCTTTCTTT.

CDR3 in amino acids: CASSYSGAGGPREQYF. CDR3 coding DNA: TGTGCCAGCAGTTACTCGGGGGCGGGAGGGCCGAGGGAGCAGTACTTC. The V gene is TRBV6-5, the J gene TRBJ2-7, with 9 bases fitting TRBD2. The V gene end was trimmed by 0 bases and the J gene end by 7 bases; junction bases not matched to a gene: 10. The CDR3 extends over 16 amino acids. Germline V gives CDR1 MNHEY, CDR2 SVGAGI.

The chain recombines TRBV7-9 with TRBJ2-7, with 10 bases lining up with TRBD1. The germline gives CDR1 SEHNR, CDR2 FQNEAQ (reference sequence). V gave up 3 bases and J gave up 5 bases; unmatched junction bases: 1. This CDR3 is built from 13 residues. The CDR3 spells CASSFGTGDEQYV. DNA of the CDR3: TGTGCCAGCAGCTTCGGGACAGGGGACGAGCAGTACGTC.

The gene calls are TRBV7-9 and TRBJ1-1, with D hard to call. Deletions cut 5 bases from V and 1 base from J, with 14 bases between. Germline V lookup: CDR1 SEHNR, CDR2 FQNEAQ (reference sequence). This CDR3 comprises 15 residues. The CDR3 protein is CASSPSGESNTEAFF. The CDR3 region has the DNA TGTGCCAGCAGCCCCTCGGGTGAATCGAACACTGAAGCTTTCTTT. Supplemented by reference TRBV7-9 and TRBJ1-1, the full variable domain reads DTGVSQNPRHKITKRGQNVTFRCDPISEHNRLYWYRQTLGQGPEFLTYFQNEAQLEKSRLLSDRFSAERPKGSFSTLEIQRTEQGDSAMYLCASSPSGESNTEAFFGQGTRLTVV.

The genes are TRBV7-2 and TRBJ2-7, with 14 bases aligning to TRBD2. The CDR3 has 17 residues. Germline loops: CDR1 SGHTA, CDR2 FQGNSA. V lost 0 bases, J lost 2 bases, and 3 bases stayed unmatched. In DNA, the CDR3 is TGTGCCAGCAGCTTAGCGGGACTAGCGGGAGACCCCTACGAGCAGTACGTC. It encodes CASSLAGLAGDPYEQYV.

The genes are TRBV5-4 and TRBJ2-7, with a tentative D call TRBD2 (5 bases). This CDR3 is 15 amino acids long. The V end was cut by 0 bases, the J end by 3 bases, with 13 bases between. Germline V gene lookup returns CDR1 SGHNT and CDR2 YYREEE (reference sequence). CDR3 nucleotides: TGTGCCAGCAGCTTGGTTGGTAGCGAAGACTACGAGCAGTACGTC. The encoded protein is CASSLVGSEDYEQYV.

V and J are TRBV13 and TRBJ2-1; 9 bases map to TRBD2. The CDR3 length is 13 residues. Trimming cost V 7 bases and J 8 bases; bases outside gene matches: 6. Germline lookup yields CDR1 PRHDT and CDR2 FYEKMQ (reference sequence). CDR3 protein: CASKLAGRHEQFF. As DNA, the CDR3 is TGTGCCAGCAAGCTAGCGGGAAGGCATGAGCAGTTCTTC. The whole variable domain, remainder taken from reference TRBV13 and TRBJ2-1, is AAGVIQSPRHLIKEKRETATLKCYPIPRHDTVYWYQQGPGQDPQFLISFYEKMQSDKGSIPDRFSAQQFSDYHSELNMSSLELGDSALYFCASKLAGRHEQFFGPGTRLTVL.

The rearrangement links TRBV11-3 to TRBJ2-2, with a tentative D call TRBD2 (5 bases). The germline V gene encodes CDR1 SGHNT and CDR2 YENEEA. V lost 5 bases and J lost 8, with 15 bases in between. The length of the CDR3 is 14 residues. CDR3 DNA sequence: TGTGCCAGCAGCGTCGGGATCCTGGGAGGGGAGCTGTTTTTT. It encodes CASSVGILGGELFF.

This chain uses TRBV7-9 with TRBJ2-7; 9 nucleotides match TRBD2. The V gene end was trimmed by 3 bases and the J gene end by 4 bases; junction bases not matched to a gene: 4. Germline CDR1 reads SEHNR; CDR2 reads FQNEAQ (reference sequence). CDR3 length: 14 amino acids. The CDR3 DNA reads as TGTGCCAGCAGCTTTGCGGGAGGGACTTACGAGCAGTACGTC. This sequence encodes CASSFAGGTYEQYV.

The chain recombines TRBV27 with TRBJ2-7; tentative D call: TRBD2 (5 bases). The germline V gene has CDR1 MNHEY and CDR2 SMNVEV (reference sequence). The CDR3 length is 14 residues. Between the trimmed V and J ends, which lost 5 bases and 0 bases, there was a span of 11 bases. The CDR3 bases are TGTGCCAGCAGTCCAGCGGTTAGCTCCTACGAGCAGTACTTC. This codes for CASSPAVSSYEQYF.

The chain employs TRBV19 and TRBJ1-2; D is undetermined. This CDR3 has 14 residues. V was pared by 3 bases and J by 8 bases, with 16 bases between. Germline lookup yields CDR1 LNHDA and CDR2 SQIVND (reference sequence). The chain's CDR3 is CASSIRESIGGYTF. Here the CDR3 DNA reads TGTGCCAGTAGTATCCGGGAGTCAATTGGGGGCTACACCTTC.

The chain combines TRBV14 with TRBJ2-1, with D perhaps TRBD2 (6 bases). Trimming shortened V by 4 bases and J by 0 bases, and 13 bases separated the two germline ends. The germline CDR1 and CDR2 sequences are SGHDN and FVKESK. The CDR3 consists of 16 residues. In DNA, the CDR3 is TGTGCCAGCAGCCGTCATAGCGGTAGCTCCTACAATGAGCAGTTCTTC. Translated, it gives CASSRHSGSSYNEQFF.

The gene calls are TRBV6-1 and TRBJ1-5; no reliable D call. The germline V and J ends were trimmed by 4 bases and 1 base, with 11 bases remaining between them. Germline values: CDR1 MNHNS, CDR2 SASEGT. This CDR3 is built from 15 residues. The CDR3 DNA is TGTGCCAGCAGTGCCTACTCTTGGAGCAATCAGCCCCAGCATTTT. Its translation is CASSAYSWSNQPQHF.

The chain carries TRBV27 and TRBJ2-2; TRBD2 might be the D (5 bases). V shed 7 bases and J shed 0 bases, with 9 bases lying between them. Germline V gene sequence: CDR1 MNHEY, CDR2 SMNVEV (reference sequence). The CDR3 consists of 14 residues. The CDR3 spells CASNHGANTGELFF. CDR3 DNA: TGTGCCAGCAATCACGGGGCGAACACCGGGGAGCTGTTTTTT.

This clone was detected only once. The V call is TRBV5-8, the J call TRBJ2-5; no clear D. This CDR3 has 11 residues. Trimming left V 3 bases short and J 5 bases short, with 5 bases between. The germline CDR1 and CDR2 sequences are SGHTS and YDEGEE. The CDR3 region is CASSWAETQYF. The CDR3 coding sequence is TGTGCCAGCAGCTGGGCGGAGACCCAGTACTTC.

The V and J genes are TRBV5-1 and TRBJ2-1, with D perhaps matching TRBD2 (5 bases). Per the germline V gene, CDR1 is SGHRS and CDR2 is YFSETQ. This CDR3 is built from 13 residues. V was shortened by 4 bases and J by 6 bases, with 11 bases between the two germline ends. CDR3 loop: CASSPPSLNEQFF. The DNA for the CDR3 is TGCGCCAGCAGCCCGCCTAGCCTCAATGAGCAGTTCTTC.

The genes are TRBV7-3 and TRBJ1-1; D is possibly TRBD1 (5 bases). V was pared by 5 bases and J by 4 bases, with 14 bases between. The CDR3 has 14 amino acids. Per germline, CDR1 SGHTA and CDR2 FQGTGA. CDR3 sequence: CASSLQGLATEAFF. CDR3 sequence (DNA): TGTGCCAGCAGCCTTCAGGGCTTGGCCACTGAAGCTTTCTTT.

V gene TRBV9 combines with J gene TRBJ1-2; 9 nucleotides agree with TRBD1. V lost 0 bases and J lost 3; bases outside the gene matches: 3. The CDR3 is 15 residues long. The V gene's germline CDR1 is SGDLS and CDR2 YYNGEE. The CDR3 coding sequence is TGTGCCAGCAGCGTAGGGGGACAGGGCGACTATGGCTACACCTTC. This sequence encodes CASSVGGQGDYGYTF.

This clone has only one observation. This chain uses TRBV29-1 with TRBJ2-1; 8 nucleotides line up with TRBD2. There are 15 residues in the CDR3. Germline lookup yields CDR1 SQVTM and CDR2 ANQGSEA. V was pared by 7 bases and J by 0 bases, with 8 bases of the junction left unmatched. The CDR3 DNA reads TGCAGCGCCTCGGGAGGGATCAGCTCCTACAATGAGCAGTTCTTC. Its translation: CSASGGISSYNEQFF.

The V and J genes are TRBV20-1 and TRBJ2-7; D might be TRBD2 (6 bases). V gave up 3 bases and J gave up 4 bases, with 7 bases separating them. Germline CDR1 and CDR2: DFQATT and SNEGSKA (reference sequence). The CDR3 spans 11 residues. The CDR3 loop is CSASLAYEQYF. The CDR3 DNA reads TGCAGTGCTAGCCTAGCGTACGAGCAGTACTTC.

The rearrangement links TRBV15 to TRBJ1-5; a weak D match, TRBD1 (6 bases). This CDR3 is built from 17 residues. Germline V lookup: CDR1 LNHNV, CDR2 YYDKDF (reference sequence). The V and J ends lost 0 bases and 0 bases respectively, with 12 bases between them. The CDR3 coding sequence is TGTGCCACCAGCAGAGATCAGCAGGGGCATAGCAATCAGCCCCAGCATTTT. It translates to CATSRDQQGHSNQPQHF.

This sequence joins TRBV18 and TRBJ1-2, with D possibly TRBD1 on 5 matching bases. The CDR3 runs to 17 residues. V shed 0 bases and J shed 0 bases, with 14 bases lying between them. CDR1 is KGHSH and CDR2 is LQKENI in the germline V gene. CDR3: CASSPPKQVLANYGYTF. The CDR3 DNA reads TGTGCCAGCTCACCACCGAAACAGGTCCTAGCTAACTATGGCTACACCTTC.

V gene TRBV4-2 combines with J gene TRBJ1-1, with TRBD1 as a possible D gene (6 bases). Trimming removed 4 bases from V and 5 bases from J, with 14 bases in between. The CDR3 has 14 amino acids. Germline V gene data show CDR1 as LGHNA and CDR2 as YNFKEQ. The DNA for the CDR3 is TGTGCCAGCAGCCCCGCGGGGGGGCGGACTGAAGCTTTCTTT. It yields the protein CASSPAGGRTEAFF.

The chain couples TRBV28 to TRBJ1-1, with D possibly being TRBD1 (5 bases). The CDR3 runs to 14 residues. The V and J ends lost 6 bases and 1 base respectively, with 12 bases between them. The germline gives CDR1 MDHEN, CDR2 SYDVKM. The chain's CDR3 is CASSSQVRNTEAFF. The DNA for the CDR3 is TGTGCCAGCAGCTCACAGGTTAGGAACACTGAAGCTTTCTTT. The full variable domain, with the rest looked up from reference TRBV28 and TRBJ1-1, is DVKVTQSSRYLVKRTGEKVFLECVQDMDHENMFWYRQDPGLGLRLIYFSYDVKMKEKGDIPEGYSVSREKKERFSLILESASTNQTSMYLCASSSQVRNTEAFFGQGTRLTVV.